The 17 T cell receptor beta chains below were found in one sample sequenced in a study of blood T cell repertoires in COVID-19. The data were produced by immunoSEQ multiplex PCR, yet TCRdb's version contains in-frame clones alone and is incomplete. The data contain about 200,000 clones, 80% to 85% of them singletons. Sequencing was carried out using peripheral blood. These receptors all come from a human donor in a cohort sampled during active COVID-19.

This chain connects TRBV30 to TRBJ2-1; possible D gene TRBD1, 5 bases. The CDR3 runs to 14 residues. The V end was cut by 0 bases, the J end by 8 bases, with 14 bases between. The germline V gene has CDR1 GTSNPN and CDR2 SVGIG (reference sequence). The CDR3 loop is CAWSVRKGLDEQFF. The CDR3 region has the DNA TGTGCCTGGAGTGTACGTAAGGGGCTGGATGAGCAGTTCTTC.

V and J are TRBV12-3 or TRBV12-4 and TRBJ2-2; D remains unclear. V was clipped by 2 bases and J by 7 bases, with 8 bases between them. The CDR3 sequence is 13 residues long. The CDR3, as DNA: TGTGCCAGCAGTTTACTGGGCAACGGGGAGCTGTTTTTT. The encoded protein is CASSLLGNGELFF.

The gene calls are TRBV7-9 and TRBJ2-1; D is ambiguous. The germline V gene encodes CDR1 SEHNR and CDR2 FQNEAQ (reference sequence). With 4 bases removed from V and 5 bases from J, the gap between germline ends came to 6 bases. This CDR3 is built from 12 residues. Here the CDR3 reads CASSSWHNEQFF. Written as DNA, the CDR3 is TGTGCCAGCAGCTCCTGGCACAATGAGCAGTTCTTC.

Here the CDR3 DNA reads TGCGCCAGCAGCCAAGTTACAGGGGCTGGGGCCAACGTCCTGACTTTC. Translating gives CASSQVTGAGANVLTF. The V gene is TRBV4-1, the J gene TRBJ2-6, with 7 bases lining up with TRBD1. Germline trimming cut 1 base from V and 2 bases from J; bases unmatched to any gene: 2. The CDR3 runs to 16 residues. Germline V gene data show CDR1 as MGHRA and CDR2 as YSYEKL.

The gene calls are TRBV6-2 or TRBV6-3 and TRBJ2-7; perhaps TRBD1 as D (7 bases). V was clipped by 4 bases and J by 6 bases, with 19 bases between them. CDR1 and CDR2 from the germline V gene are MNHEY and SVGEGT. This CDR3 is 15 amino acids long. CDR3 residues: CASSSNPGGYSEQYF. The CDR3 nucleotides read TGTGCCAGCAGTTCAAACCCAGGGGGGTACTCCGAGCAGTACTTC.

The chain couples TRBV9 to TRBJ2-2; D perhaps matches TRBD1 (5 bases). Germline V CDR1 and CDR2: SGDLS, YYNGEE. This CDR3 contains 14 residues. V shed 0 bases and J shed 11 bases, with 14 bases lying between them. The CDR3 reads CASSVEGFFGELFF. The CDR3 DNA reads TGTGCCAGCAGCGTAGAGGGGTTTTTCGGAGAGCTGTTTTTT.

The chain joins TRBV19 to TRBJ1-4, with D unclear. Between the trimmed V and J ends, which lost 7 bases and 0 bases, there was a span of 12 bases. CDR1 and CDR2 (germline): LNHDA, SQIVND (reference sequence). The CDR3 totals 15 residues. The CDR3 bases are TGTGCCAGTAAAAACAGAATAGCAACTAATGAAAAACTGTTTTTT. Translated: CASKNRIATNEKLFF.

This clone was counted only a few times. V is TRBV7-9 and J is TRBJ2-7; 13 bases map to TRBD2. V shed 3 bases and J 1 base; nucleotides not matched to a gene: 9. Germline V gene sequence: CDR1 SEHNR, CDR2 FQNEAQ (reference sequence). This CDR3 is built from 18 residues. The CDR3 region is CASSFFPGTSGMSYEQYF. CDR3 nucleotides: TGTGCCAGCAGCTTTTTCCCCGGGACTAGCGGGATGTCCTACGAGCAGTACTTC.

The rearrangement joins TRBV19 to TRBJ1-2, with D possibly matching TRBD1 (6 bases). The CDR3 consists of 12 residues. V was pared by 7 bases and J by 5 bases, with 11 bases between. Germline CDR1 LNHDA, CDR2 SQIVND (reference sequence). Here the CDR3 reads CASTLDRYGYTF. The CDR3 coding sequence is TGTGCCAGTACCCTGGACAGATATGGCTACACCTTC.

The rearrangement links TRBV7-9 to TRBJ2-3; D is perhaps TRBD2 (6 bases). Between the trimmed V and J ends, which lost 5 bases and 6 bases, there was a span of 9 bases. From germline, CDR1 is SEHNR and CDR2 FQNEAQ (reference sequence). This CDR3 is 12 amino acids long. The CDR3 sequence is CASSLSGDTQYF. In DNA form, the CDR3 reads TGTGCCAGCAGCCTGAGCGGGGATACGCAGTATTTT. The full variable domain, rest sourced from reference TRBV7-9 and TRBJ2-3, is DTGVSQNPRHKITKRGQNVTFRCDPISEHNRLYWYRQTLGQGPEFLTYFQNEAQLEKSRLLSDRFSAERPKGSFSTLEIQRTEQGDSAMYLCASSLSGDTQYFGPGTRLTVL.

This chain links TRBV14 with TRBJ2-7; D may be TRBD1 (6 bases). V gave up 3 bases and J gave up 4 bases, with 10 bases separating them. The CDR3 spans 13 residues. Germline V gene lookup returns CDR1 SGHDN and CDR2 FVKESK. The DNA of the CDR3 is TGTGCCAGCAGCCACCGGGACAAGTACGAGCAGTACTTC. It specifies CASSHRDKYEQYF. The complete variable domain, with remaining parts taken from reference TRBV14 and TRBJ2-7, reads EAGVTQFPSHSVIEKGQTVTLRCDPISGHDNLYWYRRVMGKEIKFLLHFVKESKQDESGMPNNRFLAERTGGTYSTLKVQPAELEDSGVYFCASSHRDKYEQYFGPGTRLTVT.

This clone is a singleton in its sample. CDR3 nucleotides: TGTGCCATACAAGGCGGCGATGAGCAGTTCTTC. Its translation: CAIQGGDEQFF. The V gene is TRBV9, the J gene TRBJ2-1, with unresolved D. Trimming cost V 9 bases and J 8 bases, with 12 bases left between them. Germline CDR1 reads SGDLS; CDR2 reads YYNGEE. There are 11 residues in the CDR3.

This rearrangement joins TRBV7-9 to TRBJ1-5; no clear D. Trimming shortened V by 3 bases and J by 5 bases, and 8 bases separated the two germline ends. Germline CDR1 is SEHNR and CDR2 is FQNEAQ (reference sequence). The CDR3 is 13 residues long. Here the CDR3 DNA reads TGTGCCAGCAGCTTTGTAGCGGATCAGCCCCAGCATTTT. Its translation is CASSFVADQPQHF.

CDR3 DNA sequence: TGTGCCAGCAGTCCGAGGTTCACAGGACCGACCACCGGGGAGCTGTTTTTT. Encoded protein: CASSPRFTGPTTGELFF. This chain connects TRBV6-6 to TRBJ2-2; tentatively, D is TRBD1 (5 bases). Between the trimmed V and J ends, which lost 5 bases and 4 bases, there was a span of 20 bases. CDR3 length: 17 residues. The germline V gene has CDR1 MNHNY and CDR2 SVGAGI (reference sequence).

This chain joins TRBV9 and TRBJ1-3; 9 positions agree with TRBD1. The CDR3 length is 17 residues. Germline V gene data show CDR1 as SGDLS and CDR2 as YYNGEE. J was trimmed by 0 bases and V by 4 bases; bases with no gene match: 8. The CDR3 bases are TGTGCCAGCAGCCCCACGACAGGGGGTTCCTCTGGAAACACCATATATTTT. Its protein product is CASSPTTGGSSGNTIYF.

In DNA form, the CDR3 reads TGTGCCTGGGGGACAGGGGATTCACCCCTCCACTTT. Translated, it gives CAWGTGDSPLHF. The genes are TRBV30 and TRBJ1-6; 10 bases line up with TRBD1. V lost 5 bases to trimming and J lost 8 bases; unmatched junction nucleotides: 0. The length of the CDR3 is 12 residues. CDR1 and CDR2 (germline): GTSNPN, SVGIG (reference sequence).

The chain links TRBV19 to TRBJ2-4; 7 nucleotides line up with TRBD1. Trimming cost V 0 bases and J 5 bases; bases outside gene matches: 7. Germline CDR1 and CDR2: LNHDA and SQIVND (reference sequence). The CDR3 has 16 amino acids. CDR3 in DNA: TGTGCCAGTAGTATAGACCCCGGGACAGTCCAAAACATTCAGTACTTC. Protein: CASSIDPGTVQNIQYF.